This TCR beta chain was documented in a study of radiation and T cells in renal cell carcinoma (dated by TCRdb to 2019 to 2021). Describing the broader study: In total, more than 50 samples underwent TCR beta sequencing: 25 or so tumors plus 27 peripheral blood samples. The final blood draw was performed at 4 weeks after radiation, at the same time as nephrectomy. In the approximately 53 samples combined, several million unique CDR3 nucleotide sequences were found, encoding roughly 2,500,000 unique CDR3 amino acid sequences. Points the paper makes about the study in general: Tracking of blood repertoire dynamics stopped at approximately four weeks after treatment, with no follow-up past that point. Top tumor clonotypes rose in blood from baseline to 2 weeks post-radiation, then contracted by 4 weeks, suggesting transient expansion of tumor-resident clones. Because no pretreatment tumor biopsies were available, whether clonotypes were present in the tumor at baseline could not be determined. With a single-armed trial design, the study had no way to address how radiation dose or scheduling affects the TCR repertoire.

TCR beta libraries were generated from genomic DNA with the immunoSEQ kit, following the manufacturer's recommendations. To prepare the libraries, a first multiplex PCR with proprietary primers was run, followed by a second PCR that added unique barcodes, and a bead cleanup was done after each round. Each sample batch included a kit-provided positive control reaction and a negative control reaction. The final libraries were assessed on an Agilent 4200 TapeStation D1000 ScreenTape, pooled by volume, and quantified by qPCR. Sequencing was performed on an Illumina NextSeq500 with a MidOutput 150-cycle cartridge, and 156 Read1 and 15 Index1 cycles were run with kit custom primers. The pooled library was loaded at 0.95 to 1 pM, with a roughly 20% PhiX control spiked in. The study's processing was this. Vendor-processed data were analyzed in R, and a clonotype was defined as all T cells sharing the same CDR3 nucleotide sequence. For clone abundance analyses, frequencies were normalized to the 10,000 most abundant clones in each sample. Before analysis, public T cell clones were removed, and these numbered fewer than six per sample on average. A difference in abundance of at least 32-fold between compartments was used to define tumor-enriched and baseline blood-enriched clonotypes. A beta-binomial differential abundance model was applied to find clonotypes that expanded or contracted between blood time points. Similarity between tumor and blood repertoires was quantified using the Baroni-Urbani and Buser coefficient, and groups were compared with two-tailed Wilcoxon tests in R. Not all clones reach the TCRdb copy of this immuneACCESS table, which keeps in-frame sequences only. Checked studies attribute under half of the gap to unresolved V genes and leave the rest unexplained. That table supplies the V and J calls and clone size; D and trimming were determined from the DNA. The sample yields fewer than 85,000 clones; about 89% were counted once. The ten biggest clones cover more than 5.5% of the sample.

The time point label corresponds to: blood 4 weeks post-SBRT, at nephrectomy. Taken with the paper, the label for treatment or condition translates to: 15 Gy SBRT to primary tumor, nephrectomy 4 weeks later. Samples were obtained from a clinical trial, in which 15 Gy stereotactic body radiation therapy was delivered to primary renal cell carcinomas and nephrectomy was performed 4 weeks later. To follow tumor-enriched clonotypes, serial peripheral blood was collected from radiation-treated patients at baseline and at 2 weeks and 4 weeks after SBRT. Renal cell carcinoma with clear cell pathology was present in all patients. The QIAamp DNA Blood Mini Kit (Qiagen) was used to prepare genomic DNA for TCR sequencing. The analyses included only samples that passed all quality control checks. Only a few counts were recorded for this clone. The antigen it recognizes is unknown. No much larger clonotype is one base removed from it; base qualities were not supplied.

This TCR came from a woman in her seventies with renal cell carcinoma. Sequencing used blood, obtained from a patient whose treatment included radiotherapy and nephrectomy.

The CDR3 is CASTQGNQPQHF. The DNA sequence is as follows: TGTGCCAGCACGCAGGGGAATCAGCCCCAGCATTTT. The rearrangement joined TRBV7-9 to TRBJ1-5, with TRBD1 perhaps the D gene, on 6 matching bases. CDR1 and CDR2, per the germline V gene (reference sequence), are SEHNR and FQNEAQ. From the cysteine through the phenylalanine, the CDR3 covers 12 amino acids. Left in the record is the CDR3 DNA by itself, 36 bases read in frame from the first base. The junction carries 8 bases between V and J, which are trimmed by 7 bases and 4 bases respectively. Supplemented by the reference TRBV7-9 and TRBJ1-5 proteins around the CDR3, the complete variable domain is DTGVSQNPRHKITKRGQNVTFRCDPISEHNRLYWYRQTLGQGPEFLTYFQNEAQLEKSRLLSDRFSAERPKGSFSTLEIQRTEQGDSAMYLCASTQGNQPQHFGDGTRLSIL.